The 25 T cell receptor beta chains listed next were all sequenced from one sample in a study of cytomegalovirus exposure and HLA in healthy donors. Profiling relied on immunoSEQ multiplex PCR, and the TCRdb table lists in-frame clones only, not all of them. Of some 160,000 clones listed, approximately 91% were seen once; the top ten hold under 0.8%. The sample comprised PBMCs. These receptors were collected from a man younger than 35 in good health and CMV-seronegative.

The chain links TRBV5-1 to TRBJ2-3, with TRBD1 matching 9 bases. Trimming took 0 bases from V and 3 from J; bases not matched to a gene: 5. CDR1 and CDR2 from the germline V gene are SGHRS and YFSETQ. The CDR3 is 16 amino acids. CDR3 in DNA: TGCGCCAGCAGCTTGGGCGGGACAGGGACAACAGATACGCAGTATTTT. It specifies CASSLGGTGTTDTQYF.

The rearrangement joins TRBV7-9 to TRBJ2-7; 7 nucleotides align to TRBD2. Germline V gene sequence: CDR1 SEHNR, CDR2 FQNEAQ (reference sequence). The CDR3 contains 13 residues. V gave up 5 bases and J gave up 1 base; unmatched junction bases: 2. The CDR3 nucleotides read TGTGCCAGCAGCCAACTAGCGTCCTACGAGCAGTACTTC. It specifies CASSQLASYEQYF. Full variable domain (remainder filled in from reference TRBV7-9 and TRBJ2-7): DTGVSQNPRHKITKRGQNVTFRCDPISEHNRLYWYRQTLGQGPEFLTYFQNEAQLEKSRLLSDRFSAERPKGSFSTLEIQRTEQGDSAMYLCASSQLASYEQYFGPGTRLTVT.

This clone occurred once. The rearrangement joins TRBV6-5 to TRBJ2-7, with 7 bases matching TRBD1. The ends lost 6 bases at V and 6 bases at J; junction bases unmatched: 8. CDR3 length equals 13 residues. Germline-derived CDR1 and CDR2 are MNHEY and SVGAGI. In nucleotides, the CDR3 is TGTGCCAGCAGAACTCTTGGGACAGCCGAGCAGTACGTC. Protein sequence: CASRTLGTAEQYV.

The CDR3, as DNA: TGCGCCAGCAGCTTGACACTAGCGGGAGTCAATGAGCAGTTCTTC. This sequence encodes CASSLTLAGVNEQFF. The rearrangement uses TRBV5-1 and TRBJ2-1; 11 nucleotides line up with TRBD2. The CDR3 extends over 15 amino acids. V shed 1 base and J 6 bases; nucleotides not matched to a gene: 3. Looked up from germline, CDR1 is SGHRS and CDR2 is YFSETQ.

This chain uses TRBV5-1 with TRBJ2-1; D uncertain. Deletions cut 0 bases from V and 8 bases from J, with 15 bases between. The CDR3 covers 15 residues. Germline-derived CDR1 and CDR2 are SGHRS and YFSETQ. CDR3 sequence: CASSLVGDSIDEQFF. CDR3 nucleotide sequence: TGCGCCAGCAGCTTGGTAGGTGATAGCATCGATGAGCAGTTCTTC.

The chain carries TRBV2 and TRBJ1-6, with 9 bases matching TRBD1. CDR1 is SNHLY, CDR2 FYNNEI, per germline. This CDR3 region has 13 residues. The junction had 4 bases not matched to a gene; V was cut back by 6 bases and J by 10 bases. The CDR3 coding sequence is TGTGCCAGCAGGGACAGGGGATGGTCACCCCTCCACTTT. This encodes CASRDRGWSPLHF.

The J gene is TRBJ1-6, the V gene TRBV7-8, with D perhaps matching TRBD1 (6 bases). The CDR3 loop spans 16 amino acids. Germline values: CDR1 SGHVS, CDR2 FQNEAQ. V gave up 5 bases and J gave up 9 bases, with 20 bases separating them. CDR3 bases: TGTGCCAGCAGCCCCCGTCCCGTGAGGGGGATTTCACCCCTCCACTTT. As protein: CASSPRPVRGISPLHF.

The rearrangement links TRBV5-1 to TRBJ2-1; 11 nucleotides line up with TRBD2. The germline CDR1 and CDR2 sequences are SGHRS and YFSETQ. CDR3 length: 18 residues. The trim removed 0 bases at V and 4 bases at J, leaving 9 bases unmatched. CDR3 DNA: TGCGCCAGCAGCTTGGCCTTGACTAGCGGGGACGTTTACAATGAGCAGTTCTTC. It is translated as CASSLALTSGDVYNEQFF.

The chain's CDR3 is CASSLAGEAYEQYV. CDR3 sequence (DNA): TGTGCCAGCAGTTTAGCGGGAGAGGCCTACGAGCAGTACGTC. This chain joins TRBV6-6 and TRBJ2-7; 9 bases are a match to TRBD2. The V segment lost 4 bases and the J segment 2 bases; nucleotides outside the gene matches: 3. The CDR3 loop spans 14 amino acids. The V gene's germline CDR1 is MNHNY and CDR2 SVGAGI (reference sequence).

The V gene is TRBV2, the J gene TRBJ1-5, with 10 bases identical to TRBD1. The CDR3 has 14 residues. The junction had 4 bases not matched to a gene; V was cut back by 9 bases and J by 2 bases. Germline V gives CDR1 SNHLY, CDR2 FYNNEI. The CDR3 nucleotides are TGTGCCAGGCGGACAGGGGGAGGCAATCAGCCCCAGCATTTT. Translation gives CARRTGGGNQPQHF.

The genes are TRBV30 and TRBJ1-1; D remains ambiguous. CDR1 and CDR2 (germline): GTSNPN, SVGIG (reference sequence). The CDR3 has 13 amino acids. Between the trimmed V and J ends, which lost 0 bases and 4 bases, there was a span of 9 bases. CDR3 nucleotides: TGTGCCTGGAGTGTACTTAGTAGCACTGAAGCTTTCTTT. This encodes CAWSVLSSTEAFF. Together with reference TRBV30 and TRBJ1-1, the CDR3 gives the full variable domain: SQTIHQWPATLVQPVGSPLSLECTVEGTSNPNLYWYRQAAGRGLQLLFYSVGIGQISSEVPQNLSASRPQDRQFILSSKKLLLSDSGFYLCAWSVLSSTEAFFGQGTRLTVV.

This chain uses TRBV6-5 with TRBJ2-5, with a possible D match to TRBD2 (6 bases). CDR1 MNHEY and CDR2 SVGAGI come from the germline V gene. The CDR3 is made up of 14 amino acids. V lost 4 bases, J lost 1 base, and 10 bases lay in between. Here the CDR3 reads CASSSRGSQETQYF. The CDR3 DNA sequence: TGTGCCAGCAGTTCCCGGGGGAGCCAAGAGACCCAGTACTTC.

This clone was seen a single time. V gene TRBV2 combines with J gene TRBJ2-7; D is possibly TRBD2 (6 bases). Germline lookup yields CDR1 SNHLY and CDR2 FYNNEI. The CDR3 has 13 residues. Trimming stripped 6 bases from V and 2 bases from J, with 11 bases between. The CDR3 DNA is TGTGCCAGCAGATTTAGCGGCGCCTACGAGCAGTACGTC. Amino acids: CASRFSGAYEQYV.

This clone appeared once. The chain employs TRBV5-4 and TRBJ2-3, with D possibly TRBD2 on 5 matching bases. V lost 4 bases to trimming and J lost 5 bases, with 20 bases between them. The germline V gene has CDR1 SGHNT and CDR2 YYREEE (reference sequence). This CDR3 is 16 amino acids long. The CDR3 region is CASSNGKLVGKDTQYF. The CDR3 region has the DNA TGTGCCAGCAGCAATGGTAAACTAGTCGGTAAAGATACGCAGTATTTT.

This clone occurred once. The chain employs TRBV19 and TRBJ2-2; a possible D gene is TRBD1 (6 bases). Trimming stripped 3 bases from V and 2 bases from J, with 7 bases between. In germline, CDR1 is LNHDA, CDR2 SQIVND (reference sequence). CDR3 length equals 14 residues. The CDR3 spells CASSMTGNTGELFF. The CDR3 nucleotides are TGTGCCAGTAGTATGACAGGAAACACCGGGGAGCTGTTTTTT.

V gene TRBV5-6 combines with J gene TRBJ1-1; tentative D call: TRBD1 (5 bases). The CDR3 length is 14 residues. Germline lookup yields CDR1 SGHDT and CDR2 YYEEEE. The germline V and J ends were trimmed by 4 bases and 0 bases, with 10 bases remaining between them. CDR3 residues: CASSPGLLNTEAFF. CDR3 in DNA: TGTGCCAGCAGCCCGGGACTGCTGAACACTGAAGCTTTCTTT.

The CDR3 nucleotides are TGCAGCGTTGGAGACCGACTAGCGGGAGCGACAGATACGCAGTATTTT. Translated, it gives CSVGDRLAGATDTQYF. V and J are TRBV29-1 and TRBJ2-3, with 12 bases aligning to TRBD2. CDR1 SQVTM and CDR2 ANQGSEA come from the germline V gene. J lost 3 bases, V lost 4 bases, and 8 bases had no gene match. The CDR3 extends over 16 amino acids.

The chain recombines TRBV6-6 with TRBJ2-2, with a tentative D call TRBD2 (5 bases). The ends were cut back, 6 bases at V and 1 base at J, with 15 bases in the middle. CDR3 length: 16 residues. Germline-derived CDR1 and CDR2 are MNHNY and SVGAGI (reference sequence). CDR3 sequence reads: CASRNTRSRNTGELFF. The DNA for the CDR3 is TGTGCCAGCAGGAATACTAGGTCCCGGAACACCGGGGAGCTGTTTTTT.

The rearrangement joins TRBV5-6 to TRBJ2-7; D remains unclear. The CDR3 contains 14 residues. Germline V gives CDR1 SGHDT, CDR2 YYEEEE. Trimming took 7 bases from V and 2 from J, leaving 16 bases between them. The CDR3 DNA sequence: TGTGCCAGCCAAGCCGGGTCCTTTACCTACGAGCAGTACGTC. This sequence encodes CASQAGSFTYEQYV.

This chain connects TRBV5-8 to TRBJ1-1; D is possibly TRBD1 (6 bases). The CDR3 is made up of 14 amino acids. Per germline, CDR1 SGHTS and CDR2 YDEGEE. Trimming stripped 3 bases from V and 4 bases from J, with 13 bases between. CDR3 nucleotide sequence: TGTGCCAGCAGCTCGACAGGTATCAGCACTGAAGCTTTCTTT. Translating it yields CASSSTGISTEAFF.

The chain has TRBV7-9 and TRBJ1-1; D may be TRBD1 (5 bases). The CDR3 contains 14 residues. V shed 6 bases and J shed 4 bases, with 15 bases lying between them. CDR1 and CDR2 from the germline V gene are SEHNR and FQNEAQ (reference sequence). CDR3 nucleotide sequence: TGTGCCAGCAGTATTATCGGGGGAGGCACTGAAGCTTTCTTT. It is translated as CASSIIGGGTEAFF.

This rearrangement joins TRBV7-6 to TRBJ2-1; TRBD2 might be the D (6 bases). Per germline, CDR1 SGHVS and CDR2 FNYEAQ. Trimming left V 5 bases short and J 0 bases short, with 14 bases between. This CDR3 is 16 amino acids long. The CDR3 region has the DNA TGTGCCAGCAGCCTAATAGCGGATCACTCCTACAATGAGCAGTTCTTC. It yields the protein CASSLIADHSYNEQFF.

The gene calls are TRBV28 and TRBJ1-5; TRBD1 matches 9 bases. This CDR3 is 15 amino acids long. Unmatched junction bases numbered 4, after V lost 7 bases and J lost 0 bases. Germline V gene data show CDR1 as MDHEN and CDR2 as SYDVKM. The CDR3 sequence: CASTTGQGSNQPQHF. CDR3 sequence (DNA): TGTGCCAGCACCACGGGACAGGGTAGCAATCAGCCCCAGCATTTT.

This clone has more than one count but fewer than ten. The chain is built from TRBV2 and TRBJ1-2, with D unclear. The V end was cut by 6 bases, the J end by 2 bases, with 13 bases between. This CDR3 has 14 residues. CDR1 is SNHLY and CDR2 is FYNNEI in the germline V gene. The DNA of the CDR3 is TGTGCCAGCAGGGGGAACGGAGGGAACTATGGCTACACCTTC. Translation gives CASRGNGGNYGYTF.

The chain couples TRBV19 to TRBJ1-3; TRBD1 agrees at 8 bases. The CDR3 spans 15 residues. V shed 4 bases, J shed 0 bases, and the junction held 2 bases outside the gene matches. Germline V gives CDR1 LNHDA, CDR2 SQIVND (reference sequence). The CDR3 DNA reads TGTGCCAGTAGTACGGGACAGGTCTCTGGAAACACCATATATTTT. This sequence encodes CASSTGQVSGNTIYF.